Following are 14 T cell receptor beta chains from one sample sequenced in a study of blood T cell repertoires in COVID-19. Some clones are missing from TCRdb's copy, which holds only in-frame ones; the method was immunoSEQ multiplex PCR. The sample yields approximately 94,000 clones, approximately 86% seen once. Source material: peripheral blood. These receptors all come from a woman in her 70s with acute or convalescent COVID-19.

The rearrangement uses TRBV6-5 and TRBJ2-7; D might be TRBD2 (6 bases). Germline-derived CDR1 and CDR2 are MNHEY and SVGAGI. CDR3 length: 15 amino acids. The germline V and J ends were trimmed by 6 bases and 3 bases, with 18 bases remaining between them. CDR3 nucleotide sequence: TGTGCCAGCAGAGCTTACCGGGACTTAAACTACGAGCAGTACTTC. As protein: CASRAYRDLNYEQYF.

V and J are TRBV5-1 and TRBJ2-1, with TRBD2 matching 8 bases. The CDR3 is made up of 14 amino acids. The germline gives CDR1 SGHRS, CDR2 YFSETQ. The J segment lost 9 bases and the V segment lost 3 bases, leaving 8 bases of the junction unmatched. The CDR3 DNA is TGCGCCAGCAGCTCAAGGACTAGCTCGGCTGAGCAGTTCTTC. Translation gives CASSSRTSSAEQFF.

The chain uses TRBV14 and TRBJ2-4; D uncertain. The germline gives CDR1 SGHDN, CDR2 FVKESK. V was cut by 3 bases and J by 5 bases, with 8 bases left in between. This CDR3 spans 13 amino acids. This CDR3 reads CASSHLTENIQYF. The CDR3 nucleotides read TGTGCCAGCAGCCATCTCACGGAAAACATTCAGTACTTC.

The V and J genes are TRBV9 and TRBJ2-2; 7 nucleotides agree with TRBD2. The CDR3 has 16 amino acids. The V gene end was trimmed by 0 bases and the J gene end by 3 bases; junction bases not matched to a gene: 5. Per germline, CDR1 SGDLS and CDR2 YYNGEE. CDR3 protein: CASSVAAGADTGELFF. CDR3 in DNA: TGTGCCAGCAGCGTAGCCGCGGGAGCTGACACCGGGGAGCTGTTTTTT.

V gene TRBV30 combines with J gene TRBJ1-1; 10 bases map to TRBD1. The J segment lost 3 bases and the V segment lost 5 bases, leaving 12 bases of the junction unmatched. The CDR3 loop spans 16 amino acids. The germline V gene encodes CDR1 GTSNPN and CDR2 SVGIG (reference sequence). CDR3 bases: TGTGCCTGGTCCGGGACAGGGGTTTATGGGGACACTGAAGCTTTCTTT. This translates into CAWSGTGVYGDTEAFF.

This sequence joins TRBV10-2 and TRBJ1-1; D is undetermined. Trimming stripped 3 bases from V and 8 bases from J, with 13 bases between. The CDR3 spans 13 residues. Germline values: CDR1 WSHSY, CDR2 SAAADI. CDR3 sequence reads: CASSDWAGQEAFF. The CDR3 DNA reads TGCGCCAGCAGTGACTGGGCGGGTCAAGAAGCTTTCTTT.

The chain uses TRBV11-2 and TRBJ2-2; TRBD2 agrees at 8 bases. The length of the CDR3 is 18 residues. V gave up 3 bases and J gave up 8 bases; unmatched junction bases: 17. CDR1 is SGHAT, CDR2 FQNNGV, per germline. In DNA form, the CDR3 reads TGTGCCAGCAGCTTGGTGCCCCCGAGCGGGAGTTGGCCGGGGGAGCTGTTTTTT. Translating it yields CASSLVPPSGSWPGELFF.

The chain combines TRBV5-4 with TRBJ2-7; D might be TRBD1 (5 bases). V was clipped by 4 bases and J by 2 bases, with 7 bases between them. This CDR3 is built from 12 residues. Germline assignment: CDR1 SGHNT and CDR2 YYREEE (reference sequence). The CDR3 loop is CASSRTTYEQYF. CDR3 nucleotide sequence: TGTGCCAGCAGCCGGACAACCTACGAGCAGTACTTC.

The chain links TRBV11-2 to TRBJ1-3; 7 bases align to TRBD1. CDR3 length: 15 residues. The trim removed 5 bases at V and 1 base at J, leaving 5 bases unmatched. Germline V gene lookup returns CDR1 SGHAT and CDR2 FQNNGV. CDR3 DNA: TGTGCCAGCAGCGTGGACAGGAGGTCTGGAAACACCATATATTTT. It codes for CASSVDRRSGNTIYF.

The chain uses TRBV19 and TRBJ1-3; D remains ambiguous. V was cut by 2 bases and J by 2 bases, with 4 bases left in between. This CDR3 spans 13 amino acids. CDR1 LNHDA and CDR2 SQIVND come from the germline V gene (reference sequence). CDR3 amino acids: CASSINTGNTIYF. The DNA for the CDR3 is TGTGCCAGTAGTATAAATACTGGAAACACCATATATTTT.

This chain uses TRBV14 with TRBJ1-2; D is undetermined. V was clipped by 0 bases and J by 8 bases, with 10 bases between them. Germline loops: CDR1 SGHDN, CDR2 FVKESK. This CDR3 is built from 13 residues. DNA of the CDR3: TGTGCCAGCAGCCAAGAGGTAGCGTACGGCTACACCTTC. It encodes CASSQEVAYGYTF.

In this sample, this clone turned up a few times. The chain has TRBV4-1 and TRBJ1-2; TRBD1 agrees at 8 bases. This CDR3 has 15 amino acids. V lost 6 bases to trimming and J lost 0 bases; unmatched junction nucleotides: 6. In germline, CDR1 is MGHRA, CDR2 YSYEKL. The CDR3, as DNA: TGCGCCAGCAGGGACACAGGGGGAACTAACTATGGCTACACCTTC. Protein product: CASRDTGGTNYGYTF.

V and J are TRBV19 and TRBJ2-3; no clear D. Trimming left V 3 bases short and J 2 bases short, with 9 bases between. The CDR3 is 14 amino acids. Looked up from germline, CDR1 is LNHDA and CDR2 is SQIVND (reference sequence). CDR3 in DNA: TGTGCCAGTAGTATTACAGCACCCACAGATACGCAGTATTTT. Protein: CASSITAPTDTQYF.

The CDR3 DNA reads TGTGCCAGCACACAGGGGGGAGCTGGAAACACCATATATTTT. This translates into CASTQGGAGNTIYF. The chain carries TRBV3-1 (or the pseudogene TRBV3-2) and TRBJ1-3; 8 positions agree with TRBD1. CDR1 is LGHDT and CDR2 is YNNKEL in the germline V gene (reference sequence). This CDR3 spans 14 amino acids. Trimming at V came to 7 bases and at J to 2 bases, leaving 4 bases not matched to a gene.